The rows below give T cell receptor beta chains drawn from one sample of a study of T cells in Graves' hyperthyroidism and ophthalmopathy. TCRdb reanalysed the multiplex PCR reads using MiXCR and keeps one entry per CDR3 protein. The data contain hundreds of thousands of distinct CDR3 sequences, 38% of them singletons. Sequencing input: blood. These receptors were collected from a man in his late teens or twenties with Graves' hyperthyroidism. Both conserved end residues are part of each CDR3. D genes are given only for firm matches. The listing skips clone size in some rows; elsewhere it reads once, few, many or a size class.

cdr3_aa: CASERWPGELFF; cdr3_nt: TGCGCCAGCGAGAGGTGGCCCGGGGAGCTGTTTTTT; d_call: -; clone_size: -; v_call: TRBV5-1; j_call: TRBJ2-2; cdr3_length: 12
cdr3_aa: CASSLGQGAQVQYF; cdr3_nt: TGCGCCAGCAGCTTGGGACAGGGGGCCCAGGTGCAGTACTTC; d_call: TRBD1; clone_size: few; v_call: TRBV5-1; j_call: TRBJ2-7; cdr3_length: 14
cdr3_aa: CASSLRQGASTNEKLFF; cdr3_nt: TGTGCCAGCAGCCTACGACAGGGCGCCTCAACTAATGAAAAACTGTTTTTT; d_call: TRBD1; clone_size: few; v_call: TRBV2; j_call: TRBJ1-4; cdr3_length: 17
cdr3_aa: CASSLVRVRYGNTIYF; cdr3_nt: TGTGCCAGCAGCTTAGTTAGGGTTCGATATGGAAACACCATATATTTT; d_call: -; clone_size: -; v_call: TRBV11-2; j_call: TRBJ1-3; cdr3_length: 16
cdr3_aa: CASSLGVKARQETQYF; cdr3_nt: TGTGCCAGCAGCTTAGGAGTAAAGGCGAGACAAGAGACCCAGTACTTC; d_call: -; clone_size: few; v_call: TRBV7-9; j_call: TRBJ2-5; cdr3_length: 16
cdr3_aa: CASSFGDYNQPQHF; cdr3_nt: TGTGCCAGCAGTTTCGGAGATTACAATCAGCCCCAGCATTTT; d_call: -; clone_size: few; v_call: TRBV12-3/TRBV12-4; j_call: TRBJ1-5; cdr3_length: 14
cdr3_aa: CAISDERRNEKLFF; cdr3_nt: TGTGCCATCAGTGACGAACGGAGGAATGAAAAACTGTTTTTT; d_call: -; clone_size: many; v_call: TRBV10-3; j_call: TRBJ1-4; cdr3_length: 14
cdr3_aa: CASTKRQNTGELFF; cdr3_nt: TGTGCCAGCACGAAGCGGCAAAACACCGGGGAGCTGTTTTTT; d_call: -; clone_size: -; v_call: TRBV2; j_call: TRBJ2-2; cdr3_length: 14
cdr3_aa: CASSQDSGRRAFF; cdr3_nt: TGTGCCAGCAGTCAAGACAGTGGCCGACGAGCTTTCTTT; d_call: -; clone_size: few; v_call: TRBV27; j_call: TRBJ1-1; cdr3_length: 13
cdr3_aa: CSADPSGTEYGYTF; cdr3_nt: TGCAGCGCTGACCCTTCCGGGACAGAGTATGGCTACACCTTC; d_call: TRBD1; clone_size: -; v_call: TRBV29-1; j_call: TRBJ1-2; cdr3_length: 14
cdr3_aa: CASGRAGKIEKLFF; cdr3_nt: TGTGCCAGCGGTCGGGCTGGGAAGATAGAAAAACTGTTTTTT; d_call: -; clone_size: few; v_call: TRBV5-4; j_call: TRBJ1-4; cdr3_length: 14
cdr3_aa: CASSFTFNEQYF; cdr3_nt: TGTGCCAGCAGCTTCACCTTCAACGAGCAGTACTTC; d_call: -; clone_size: -; v_call: TRBV15; j_call: TRBJ2-7; cdr3_length: 12
cdr3_aa: CSVGDRETQYF; cdr3_nt: TGCAGCGTGGGAGACCGAGAGACCCAGTACTTC; d_call: -; clone_size: many; v_call: TRBV29-1; j_call: TRBJ2-5; cdr3_length: 11
cdr3_aa: CASSQDRLNTEAFF; cdr3_nt: TGTGCCAGCAGCCAGGACCGACTGAACACTGAAGCTTTCTTT; d_call: -; clone_size: many; v_call: TRBV6-5; j_call: TRBJ1-1; cdr3_length: 14
cdr3_aa: CASSDTGNPNTEAFF; cdr3_nt: TGTGCCAGCAGTGACACAGGGAACCCGAACACTGAAGCTTTCTTT; d_call: -; clone_size: few; v_call: TRBV6-5; j_call: TRBJ1-1; cdr3_length: 15
cdr3_aa: CASSLGSHDGYTF; cdr3_nt: TGTGCCAGCAGCTTAGGGAGTCATGATGGCTACACCTTC; d_call: -; clone_size: few; v_call: TRBV7-9; j_call: TRBJ1-2; cdr3_length: 13
cdr3_aa: CSARDPRGAQETQYF; cdr3_nt: TGCAGTGCTAGAGACCCCCGCGGGGCCCAAGAGACCCAGTACTTC; d_call: -; clone_size: few; v_call: TRBV20-1; j_call: TRBJ2-5; cdr3_length: 15
cdr3_aa: CASSQDPGETEAFF; cdr3_nt: TGTGCCAGCAGCCAGGACCCCGGAGAAACTGAAGCTTTCTTT; d_call: -; clone_size: -; v_call: TRBV7-9; j_call: TRBJ1-1; cdr3_length: 14
cdr3_aa: CASSLREFAYEQYF; cdr3_nt: TGTGCCAGCAGTTTGAGAGAGTTTGCCTACGAGCAGTACTTC; d_call: -; clone_size: -; v_call: TRBV7-2; j_call: TRBJ2-7; cdr3_length: 14
cdr3_aa: CSATGTGSSYEQYF; cdr3_nt: TGCAGTGCTACCGGGACAGGGTCCTCCTACGAGCAGTACTTC; d_call: TRBD1; clone_size: -; v_call: TRBV20-1; j_call: TRBJ2-7; cdr3_length: 14
cdr3_aa: CASTGNVGYGYTF; cdr3_nt: TGTGCCAGCACGGGGAACGTCGGCTATGGCTACACCTTC; d_call: -; clone_size: -; v_call: TRBV9; j_call: TRBJ1-2; cdr3_length: 13
cdr3_aa: CASSLGPGTGAPYEQYF; cdr3_nt: TGCGCCAGCAGCTTGGGTCCCGGGACAGGGGCGCCCTACGAGCAGTACTTC; d_call: TRBD1; clone_size: few; v_call: TRBV5-1; j_call: TRBJ2-7; cdr3_length: 17
cdr3_aa: CSLQGGGTEAFF; cdr3_nt: TGCAGCCTTCAAGGGGGGGGCACTGAAGCTTTCTTT; d_call: -; clone_size: -; v_call: TRBV29-1; j_call: TRBJ1-1; cdr3_length: 12